Listed below are T cell receptor beta chains from one sample, sequenced in a study of beta chain features in type 1 diabetes. Clones were read by immunoSEQ multiplex PCR, and TCRdb kept only the in-frame ones, dropping some. The table includes hundreds of thousands of clones, roughly 8% detected once. The sequencing sample was made of central memory CD4+ T cells from blood. These receptor sequences come from a young woman in good health. Each CDR3 is given with its conserved first and last residue. D genes are given only for firm matches. Size is stated for part of the rows, as once, few or many counts, or as a class when the clone is expanded.

v_call,d_call,j_call,clone_size,cdr3_nt,cdr3_aa
TRBV11-2,TRBD2,TRBJ2-1,.,TGTGCCAGCAGCTTCACCCGGGAGGGATACAATGAGCAGTTCTTC,CASSFTREGYNEQFF
TRBV6-5,.,TRBJ2-7,.,TGTGCCAGCAGTTACTCGGTCAGGGTGGACGAGCAGTACTTC,CASSYSVRVDEQYF
TRBV7-2,.,TRBJ2-7,.,TGTGCCAGCAGCCCGGCGTTTATCGGAGCCTATTACGAGCAGTACTTC,CASSPAFIGAYYEQYF
TRBV6-6,TRBD1,TRBJ2-1,few,TGTGCCAGCAGTTTCTCCGGACAGGGGGCTGGTTTTGAGCAGTTCTTC,CASSFSGQGAGFEQFF
TRBV7-2,TRBD1,TRBJ1-5,.,TGTGCCAGCAGCATAAGACAGGGTGGGAATCAGCCCCAGCATTTT,CASSIRQGGNQPQHF
TRBV4-3,.,TRBJ2-7,many,TGCGCCAGCAGCCAAGATCGGGGCCCCACCTCCGAGCAGTACTTC,CASSQDRGPTSEQYF
TRBV5-1,.,TRBJ2-7,few,TGCGCCAGCAGCCGCGAATTGTCGGGCAACGAGCAGTACTTC,CASSRELSGNEQYF
TRBV6-6,.,TRBJ1-1,.,TGTGCCAGCCACGGGAGCACTGAAGCTTTCTTT,CASHGSTEAFF
TRBV28,.,TRBJ2-5,many,TGTGCCAGCGGGGAACAAGAGACCCAGTACTTC,CASGEQETQYF
TRBV28,.,TRBJ1-2,.,TGTGCCAGCAGTTCACAGGGTTATGGCTACACCTTC,CASSSQGYGYTF
TRBV5-1,TRBD2,TRBJ2-7,few,TGCGCCAGCAGCTTGGTCCTAGCGGGAGAGGGCGAGCAGTACTTC,CASSLVLAGEGEQYF
TRBV7-9,.,TRBJ2-7,.,TGTGCCAGCAGCTTACGAACCGAAGCGACCTACGAGCAGTACTTC,CASSLRTEATYEQYF
TRBV18,TRBD2,TRBJ2-7,.,TGTGCCAGCTCACCGGGACTAGTAGCTTACGAGCAGTACTTC,CASSPGLVAYEQYF
TRBV7-2,TRBD2,TRBJ2-1,few,TGTGCCAGCAGCCCCTCCGGGACTAGTAGAATGAATGAGCAGTTCTTC,CASSPSGTSRMNEQFF
TRBV18,.,TRBJ1-4,few,TGTGCCAGCTCACCAACGGATGAAAAACTGTTTTTT,CASSPTDEKLFF
TRBV5-4,TRBD1,TRBJ2-5,.,TGTGCCAGCAGCTCCGGGGGACAGGGGGAGACCCAGTACTTC,CASSSGGQGETQYF
TRBV9,.,TRBJ2-1,few,TGTGCCAGCAGCCCCCGGGCCTCCTACAATGAGCAGTTCTTC,CASSPRASYNEQFF
TRBV7-2,.,TRBJ2-2,many,TGTGCCAGCAGCTTCTATGGAACCGGGGAGCTGTTTTTT,CASSFYGTGELFF
TRBV5-1,.,TRBJ2-5,few,TGCGCCAGCAGCTTGTCCAGGGAAGAGACCCAGTACTTC,CASSLSREETQYF
TRBV28,.,TRBJ2-5,.,TGTGCCAGCAGTATTCTTCAAGCGTCCCAAGAGACCCAGTACTTC,CASSILQASQETQYF
TRBV9,TRBD2,TRBJ2-3,few,TGTGCCAGCAGCCCGAACGGACTAGTTTTCACAGATACGCAGTATTTT,CASSPNGLVFTDTQYF
TRBV6-1,.,TRBJ2-7,.,TGTGCCAGCAGTAAAAGCCAGGGAGCGAGTTACGAGCAGTACTTC,CASSKSQGASYEQYF
TRBV11-1,.,TRBJ2-5,.,TGTGCCAGCAGCTTAGGGTTCCGAGAGACCCAGTACTTC,CASSLGFRETQYF
TRBV7-3,TRBD2,TRBJ2-7,.,TGTGCCAGCAGCTTAGGAGCGGGGGAGTTCTACGAGCAGTACTTC,CASSLGAGEFYEQYF
TRBV7-8,TRBD2,TRBJ2-1,few,TGTGCCAGCAGCTTAACGGGGGGGTCCTACAATGAGCAGTTCTTC,CASSLTGGSYNEQFF
TRBV5-4,TRBD1,TRBJ2-3,.,TGTGCCAGCAGCCTGGGGCACAGGGGTGCAGATACGCAGTATTTT,CASSLGHRGADTQYF
TRBV19,TRBD1,TRBJ1-5,few,TGTGCCAGTAGTACTGGGTGGACAGGGGAGGAACAGCCCCAGCATTTT,CASSTGWTGEEQPQHF
TRBV15,.,TRBJ2-1,many,TGTGCCACCAGCAGAGAGGGGAGTGGCGAGCAGTTCTTC,CATSREGSGEQFF
TRBV4-2,.,TRBJ2-3,.,TGTGCCAGCAGCCAAGATAGTTTAGATACGCAGTATTTT,CASSQDSLDTQYF
TRBV21-1,.,TRBJ2-3,.,TGTGCCAGCAGCAATCTTGGCCTAGCGCATCTTTCGCAGTATTTT,CASSNLGLAHLSQYF
TRBV27,TRBD1,TRBJ2-6,few,TGTGCCAGCAGTTTATCCCTGGACAGGGTCTTAAACTCTGGGGCCAACGTCCTGACTTTC,CASSLSLDRVLNSGANVLTF
TRBV28,.,TRBJ2-7,many,TGTGCCAGCAGTGGTTGGGCAGGGAGTGCGGACTACGAGCAGTACTTC,CASSGWAGSADYEQYF
TRBV7-3,.,TRBJ2-1,few,TGTGCCAGCAGCCCTTCCTCTGGGTATGAGCAGTTCTTC,CASSPSSGYEQFF
TRBV7-3,TRBD2,TRBJ2-3,.,TGTGCCAGCAGCTTTCGTCAAGCGGGAGGCAGGACAGATACGCAGTATTTT,CASSFRQAGGRTDTQYF
TRBV11-2,.,TRBJ1-5,few,TGTGCCAGCAGCTTAGAAAGTTCGCAGCCCCAGCATTTT,CASSLESSQPQHF
TRBV7-2,.,TRBJ1-5,.,TGTGCCAGCAGCTTGTATAACCAGCCCCAGCATTTT,CASSLYNQPQHF
TRBV19,TRBD1,TRBJ1-1,.,TGTGCCAGTCACCGGGACAGGTACACTGAAGCTTTCTTT,CASHRDRYTEAFF
TRBV7-9,.,TRBJ2-4,few,TGTGCCAGCAGCTTAGACGAGGTAGCCAAAAACATTCAGTACTTC,CASSLDEVAKNIQYF
TRBV5-1,TRBD2,TRBJ2-7,.,TGCGCCAGCAGCATTAGCGGGAGGGCCGGTGGCGAGCAGTACTTC,CASSISGRAGGEQYF
TRBV18,TRBD1,TRBJ2-1,many,TGTGCCAGCTCACTCGGGACAGGGGTGTCCAATGAGCAGTTCTTC,CASSLGTGVSNEQFF
TRBV6-6,.,TRBJ2-3,few,TGTGCCAGCAGTCCAGAGAAAGATACGCAGTATTTT,CASSPEKDTQYF
TRBV9,.,TRBJ2-6,.,TGTGCCAGCAGCGTAGGCATTGGGGGAGCTGGGGCCAACGTCCTGACTTTC,CASSVGIGGAGANVLTF
TRBV14,.,TRBJ1-1,.,TGTGCCAGCAGCCTCCGAAGGACTAGGGGACAAGACACTGAAGCTTTCTTT,CASSLRRTRGQDTEAFF
TRBV9,.,TRBJ2-3,few,TGTGCCAGCAGCTTCTTTGTTAGCACAGATACGCAGTATTTT,CASSFFVSTDTQYF
TRBV2,.,TRBJ2-3,few,TGTGCCAGCAGTTGGGGCGGGGGCACAGATACGCAGTATTTT,CASSWGGGTDTQYF
TRBV7-2,.,TRBJ2-5,few,TGTGCCAGCAGCCCCCTTTTAGCGGTACAAGAGACCCAGTACTTC,CASSPLLAVQETQYF
TRBV7-6,TRBD2,TRBJ2-5,few,TGTGCCAGCAGCTTAGGGACTAGCGGGAACCAAGAGACCCAGTACTTC,CASSLGTSGNQETQYF
TRBV7-9,.,TRBJ2-1,.,TGTGCCAGCACCGCTAGCGCCGCCTACAATGAGCAGTTCTTC,CASTASAAYNEQFF